There are many counts of the clone carrying this T cell receptor beta chain. The antigen is undetermined. The data originate from a study of shared clonotypes between healthy human individuals. Overall study findings and caveats: Since donors were few, the genetic and exposure-history diversity represented was limited.

The table came from immunoSEQ multiplex PCR; TCRdb's copy has only in-frame clones and leaves some out. This table holds about 990,000 clones, more than 75% found once. CDR1 and CDR2 from the germline V gene are MNHEY and SVGAGI. The CDR3 runs to 15 residues. After removal of 4 bases from V and 3 bases from J, the junction contained 4 bases not matched to a gene. Sequencing was performed on memory CD4+ T cells from PBMCs. Subset defined: CD45RA-negative fraction. The receptor was derived from a man aged 18 to 35 in good health. Some clones in this sample may be carry-over from other donors' samples. The genes are TRBV6-5 and TRBJ2-1; TRBD2 agrees at 9 bases. The CDR3 DNA is TGTGCCAGCAGTTTACTAGCGGGTGACTACAATGAGCAGTTCTTC. It is translated as CASSLLAGDYNEQFF.